A single sample gave rise to the 18 T cell receptor beta chains below, sequenced in a study of blood T cells in healthy people across ages. PCR was performed a second time for about 6 to 11 cycles using a sample-barcoded 5' primer and a J-beta primer mix. TCRdb reprocessed the 5' RACE reads via MiXCR and lists one record per CDR3 protein. In the table there are 780,000 or so distinct CDR3 sequences, about 53% of which are singletons. Sequencing input: blood. The source of these receptors is a man older than 75 in good health.

V usage is TRBV3-1 and J usage is TRBJ2-1, with D perhaps TRBD2 (5 bases). Per germline, CDR1 LGHDT and CDR2 YNNKEL (reference sequence). With 1 base removed from V and 2 bases from J, the gap between germline ends came to 6 bases. CDR3 length: 14 residues. The DNA for the CDR3 is TGTGCCAGCAGCCAAGGGGAGACCTACAATGAGCAGTTCTTC. It translates to CASSQGETYNEQFF.

This clonotype was recorded only once. The rearrangement uses TRBV2 and TRBJ2-3, with TRBD2 identical over 7 bases. V lost 4 bases, J lost 6 bases, and 4 bases stayed unmatched. From germline, CDR1 is SNHLY and CDR2 FYNNEI. This CDR3 has 13 residues. The CDR3 sequence is CASSGLAGDTQYF. The DNA for the CDR3 is TGTGCCAGCAGTGGACTAGCCGGTGATACGCAGTATTTT. Variable domain in full (rest from reference TRBV2 and TRBJ2-3): EPEVTQTPSHQVTQMGQEVILRCVPISNHLYFYWYRQILGQKVEFLVSFYNNEISEKSEIFDDQFSVERPDGSNFTLKIRSTKLEDSAMYFCASSGLAGDTQYFGPGTRLTVL.

The chain uses TRBV3-1 and TRBJ1-2, with unresolved D. The CDR3 has 14 amino acids. In germline, CDR1 is LGHDT, CDR2 YNNKEL (reference sequence). V lost 1 base to trimming and J lost 8 bases, with 14 bases between them. CDR3 nucleotide sequence: TGTGCCAGCAGCCAAGGGGGAGCCTCCGGGGGCTACACCTTC. Its protein is CASSQGGASGGYTF.

This clonotype showed up just a few times. CDR3 bases: TGTGCCAGCAGCCGAGGGACTAGCGGGAGAGACGAGCAGTACTTC. Translated: CASSRGTSGRDEQYF. The V gene is TRBV4-2, the J gene TRBJ2-7, with 14 nucleotides matching TRBD2. CDR3 length: 15 amino acids. The germline CDR1 and CDR2 sequences are LGHNA and YNFKEQ. The V and J ends lost 4 bases and 5 bases, in that order; junction bases with no gene match: 4.

This clonotype was found a few times. The V gene is TRBV29-1, the J gene TRBJ2-7; 13 bases align to TRBD2. The CDR3 contains 17 residues. Looked up from germline, CDR1 is SQVTM and CDR2 is ANQGSEA. The J segment lost 0 bases and the V segment lost 6 bases, leaving 11 bases of the junction unmatched. In DNA, the CDR3 is TGCAGCGTCGCCGGGGGACTAGCGGGAACCGACTCCTACGAGCAGTACTTC. Translation gives CSVAGGLAGTDSYEQYF.

This clonotype was observed a few times. The genes are TRBV15 and TRBJ2-1, with 7 bases that match TRBD2. V trimming: 5 bases; J trimming: 6 bases; junction bases outside the gene matches: 10. CDR3 size: 15 residues. The germline V gene encodes CDR1 LNHNV and CDR2 YYDKDF (reference sequence). CDR3 loop: CATSFKRDRFNEQFF. The CDR3 nucleotides are TGTGCCACCAGCTTCAAGCGGGACCGGTTCAATGAGCAGTTCTTC. The variable domain in full, with the rest retrieved from reference TRBV15 and TRBJ2-1, is DAMVIQNPRYQVTQFGKPVTLSCSQTLNHNVMYWYQQKSSQAPKLLFHYYDKDFNNEADTPDNFQSRRPNTSFCFLDIRSPGLGDTAMYLCATSFKRDRFNEQFFGPGTRLTVL.

This clonotype was recorded a few times. The chain couples TRBV3-1 to TRBJ2-1; D not certain. Between the trimmed V and J ends, which lost 4 bases and 8 bases, there was a span of 9 bases. The CDR3 is 12 residues long. The germline CDR1 and CDR2 sequences are LGHDT and YNNKEL (reference sequence). The CDR3 DNA sequence: TGTGCCAGCAGCCCCCTTGGCTATGAGCAGTTCTTC. Its translation: CASSPLGYEQFF.

This clonotype was detected only a few times. CDR3 DNA sequence: TGTGCCAGCAGCGTAGGGACTAGCGGGGAAAATGAGCAGTTCTTC. Protein: CASSVGTSGENEQFF. The V call is TRBV9, the J call TRBJ2-1; TRBD2 agrees at 12 bases. J was trimmed by 7 bases and V by 0 bases; bases with no gene match: 2. CDR1 and CDR2 (germline): SGDLS, YYNGEE. This CDR3 has 15 residues. The whole variable domain, remainder taken from reference TRBV9 and TRBJ2-1, is DSGVTQTPKHLITATGQRVTLRCSPRSGDLSVYWYQQSLDQGLQFLIQYYNGEERAKGNILERFSAQQFPDLHSELNLSSLELGDSALYFCASSVGTSGENEQFFGPGTRLTVL.

CDR3 bases: TGTGCCAGCAGTTACGACTCCGGACAGAACCTTCCGTACTTC. This translates into CASSYDSGQNLPYF. The chain uses TRBV6-6 and TRBJ2-5; D might be TRBD1 (6 bases). The CDR3 is 14 amino acids. The germline V gene encodes CDR1 MNHNY and CDR2 SVGAGI (reference sequence). V lost 2 bases, J lost 13 bases, and 20 bases lay in between.

The chain has TRBV27 and TRBJ1-2, with D possibly matching TRBD1 (6 bases). Looked up from germline, CDR1 is MNHEY and CDR2 is SMNVEV (reference sequence). V was pared by 2 bases and J by 4 bases, with 14 bases between. This CDR3 has 15 residues. In DNA form, the CDR3 reads TGTGCCAGCAGTTTAGGGGGCCGAAACCTCTATGGCTACACCTTC. Translating it yields CASSLGGRNLYGYTF.

The chain carries TRBV9 and TRBJ2-7; D possibly uses TRBD1 or TRBD2 (5 bases each). V shed 2 bases and J shed 3 bases, with 15 bases lying between them. The CDR3 is 15 residues long. The germline V gene has CDR1 SGDLS and CDR2 YYNGEE. Here the CDR3 reads CASSVAGTIGYEQYF. As DNA, the CDR3 is TGTGCCAGCAGCGTTGCCGGGACCATTGGCTACGAGCAGTACTTC.

The table lists this clonotype with many counts. The V and J genes are TRBV6-5 and TRBJ2-3, with 7 bases identical to TRBD2. In germline, CDR1 is MNHEY, CDR2 SVGAGI. The CDR3 has 15 residues. V shed 5 bases and J 6 bases; nucleotides not matched to a gene: 11. CDR3 sequence reads: CASSPGGRGMDTQYF. The CDR3 bases are TGTGCCAGCAGTCCTGGGGGGAGGGGAATGGATACGCAGTATTTT.

The rearrangement joins TRBV6-5 to TRBJ2-6; 8 nucleotides line up with TRBD1. Germline V CDR1 and CDR2: MNHEY, SVGAGI. The CDR3 contains 18 residues. The junction had 7 bases not matched to a gene; V was cut back by 2 bases and J by 1 base. DNA for the CDR3: TGTGCCAGCAGTTACGCCGCAGGGGGCGCGTCTGGGGCCAACGTCCTGACTTTC. Translated: CASSYAAGGASGANVLTF.

The genes are TRBV28 and TRBJ2-7; D is unclear. Deletions cut 3 bases from V and 0 bases from J, with 9 bases between. Germline V gene lookup returns CDR1 MDHEN and CDR2 SYDVKM. The CDR3 extends over 14 amino acids. The CDR3 protein is CASSFSGISYEQYF. For the CDR3, the DNA is TGTGCCAGCAGTTTTAGTGGGATCTCCTACGAGCAGTACTTC.

The chain carries TRBV5-1 and TRBJ2-1; TRBD1 agrees at 8 bases. This CDR3 has 14 residues. In germline, CDR1 is SGHRS, CDR2 YFSETQ. Germline trimming cut 4 bases from V and 9 bases from J; bases unmatched to any gene: 9. CDR3 bases: TGCGCCAGCAGCAGGGGGGACAGGCAGGTTGAGCAGTTCTTC. This sequence encodes CASSRGDRQVEQFF.

The chain employs TRBV4-2 and TRBJ2-7, with D maybe TRBD2 (6 bases). V shed 3 bases and J shed 0 bases, with 15 bases lying between them. CDR1 and CDR2 from the germline V gene are LGHNA and YNFKEQ. This CDR3 comprises 16 residues. This CDR3 is CASSHRAGSSSYEQYF. The CDR3 nucleotides read TGTGCCAGCAGCCACCGAGCCGGGAGTAGCTCCTACGAGCAGTACTTC.

V is TRBV3-1 and J is TRBJ2-7; 11 bases are a match to TRBD2. Germline V gene lookup returns CDR1 LGHDT and CDR2 YNNKEL (reference sequence). J lost 6 bases, V lost 3 bases, and 7 bases had no gene match. This CDR3 has 15 residues. CDR3 sequence: CASSHLAGGLGEQYF. Here the CDR3 DNA reads TGTGCCAGCAGCCACTTAGCGGGAGGGCTTGGCGAGCAGTACTTC.

About this clonotype itself: The junction shows a germline mismatch at one end, possibly a read error. The chain recombines TRBV7-2 with TRBJ1-6; 7 nucleotides agree with TRBD1. This CDR3 has 16 amino acids. Germline-derived CDR1 and CDR2 are SGHTA and FQGNSA. The CDR3 region has the DNA TGCGCCAGCAGCCCCAGAGGTAGGGGGCGGAATTCACCCCTCCACTTT. It translates to CASSPRGRGRNSPLHF. Together with reference TRBV7-2 and TRBJ1-6, the CDR3 gives the full variable domain: GAGVSQSPSNKVTEKGKDVELRCDPISGHTALYWYRQSLGQGLEFLIYFQGNSAPDKSGLPSDRFSAERTGGSVSTLTIQRTQQEDSAVYLCASSPRGRGRNSPLHFGNGTRLTVT.